This T cell receptor beta chain was recorded in a study of cytomegalovirus exposure and HLA in healthy donors. General observations from the study: The later analysis indicated that the majority of CMV-associated TCR beta chains appeared HLA-restricted.

PCR was performed using 60 Vbeta and 13 Jbeta primers. TCRdb keeps only in-frame clones here, not all; method: immunoSEQ multiplex PCR. The table includes some 100,000 clones, about 74% detected once. To note about this clone: The antigen remains undetermined.

The specimen was PBMCs. This TCR came from a woman between 18 and 29 years old in good health and CMV-seropositive.

The CDR3 DNA is TGCGCCAGCAGCTTGGCCGCGACAGCTCAAGAGACCCAGTACTTC. Protein product: CASSLAATAQETQYF. The rearrangement uses TRBV5-1 and TRBJ2-5; a weak D match, TRBD1 (5 bases). The germline gives CDR1 SGHRS, CDR2 YFSETQ. Trimming took 0 bases from V and 2 from J, leaving 11 bases between them. The length of the CDR3 is 15 residues.